These 9 T cell receptor beta chains came from one sample sequenced in a study of cytomegalovirus exposure and HLA in healthy donors. It was with 60 Vbeta and 13 Jbeta primers that the PCR ran. Profiling relied on immunoSEQ multiplex PCR, and the TCRdb table lists in-frame clones only, not all of them. The sample records about 130,000 clones, approximately 80% being singletons. The specimen sequenced was PBMCs. Receptor source: a man aged 35-49 years in good health and CMV-seronegative.

This clone was counted a single time. V usage is TRBV4-1 and J usage is TRBJ2-1, with 12 positions matching TRBD2. This CDR3 region has 19 residues. CDR1 is MGHRA, CDR2 YSYEKL, per germline. V trimming: 1 base; J trimming: 6 bases; junction bases outside the gene matches: 13. The CDR3, as DNA: TGCGCCAGCAGCCAAGGCCCTAGCGGGAGGGCCCGTGCGCCCAATGAGCAGTTCTTC. It is translated as CASSQGPSGRARAPNEQFF.

V and J are TRBV11-2 and TRBJ1-1; maybe TRBD1 (5 bases). CDR1 and CDR2 (germline): SGHAT, FQNNGV. This CDR3 spans 16 amino acids. V gave up 5 bases and J gave up 1 base, with 17 bases separating them. CDR3 DNA: TGTGCCAGCAGCATGACAGCCCAAATAGGGAACACTGAAGCTTTCTTT. This translates into CASSMTAQIGNTEAFF. Complete variable domain (other parts from reference TRBV11-2 and TRBJ1-1): EAGVAQSPRYKIIEKRQSVAFWCNPISGHATLYWYQQILGQGPKLLIQFQNNGVVDDSQLPKDRFSAERLKGVDSTLKIQPAKLEDSAVYLCASSMTAQIGNTEAFFGQGTRLTVV.

The chain recombines TRBV28 with TRBJ2-7; the D gene is possibly TRBD2 (7 bases). The germline CDR1 and CDR2 sequences are MDHEN and SYDVKM. This CDR3 is built from 16 residues. With 3 bases removed from V and 4 bases from J, the gap between germline ends came to 19 bases. CDR3 protein: CASSFGGATYKYEQYF. DNA for the CDR3: TGTGCCAGCAGTTTTGGGGGGGCTACCTACAAATACGAGCAGTACTTC. The variable domain in full, with the rest retrieved from reference TRBV28 and TRBJ2-7, is DVKVTQSSRYLVKRTGEKVFLECVQDMDHENMFWYRQDPGLGLRLIYFSYDVKMKEKGDIPEGYSVSREKKERFSLILESASTNQTSMYLCASSFGGATYKYEQYFGPGTRLTVT.

This clone occurred a few times. This chain links TRBV6-1 with TRBJ1-4; D gene ambiguous. The CDR3 has 12 amino acids. Germline CDR1 is MNHNS and CDR2 is SASEGT. Trimming removed 5 bases from V and 6 bases from J, with 7 bases in between. As DNA, the CDR3 is TGTGCCAGCAGTCACTCGGATGAAAAACTGTTTTTT. Translating it yields CASSHSDEKLFF.

The chain joins TRBV9 to TRBJ1-5; D call uncertain. The germline CDR1 and CDR2 sequences are SGDLS and YYNGEE. The CDR3 covers 15 residues. Trimming cost V 1 base and J 7 bases, with 15 bases left between them. The CDR3 region is CASSVSASGQQPQHF. The CDR3 DNA reads as TGTGCCAGCAGCGTATCCGCGTCAGGCCAGCAGCCCCAGCATTTT.

This clone occurred once. The sample has other DNA sequences that encode this CDR3 too. The rearrangement links TRBV5-1 to TRBJ2-7; 7 nucleotides line up with TRBD2. The CDR3 has 14 amino acids. Trimming at V came to 3 bases and at J to 3 bases, leaving 6 bases not matched to a gene. CDR1 is SGHRS, CDR2 YFSETQ, per germline. For the CDR3, the DNA is TGCGCCAGCAGCTCCCGGACTAGTAGCTACGAGCAGTACTTC. Its translation is CASSSRTSSYEQYF.

The V call is TRBV30, the J call TRBJ2-6; perhaps TRBD2 as D (6 bases). V was clipped by 3 bases and J by 8 bases, with 20 bases between them. The CDR3 covers 16 residues. In germline, CDR1 is GTSNPN, CDR2 SVGIG (reference sequence). Here the CDR3 reads CAWSISGTAGSNVLTF. The CDR3 DNA reads as TGTGCCTGGAGCATCTCCGGGACGGCGGGATCCAACGTCCTGACTTTC.

The chain is built from TRBV6-5 and TRBJ1-6; the match to TRBD1 covers 9 bases. Per germline, CDR1 MNHEY and CDR2 SVGAGI. V shed 5 bases, J shed 10 bases, and the junction held 6 bases outside the gene matches. This CDR3 spans 14 amino acids. CDR3 residues: CASSTGQGKSPLHF. DNA of the CDR3: TGTGCCAGCAGTACGGGACAGGGAAAGTCACCCCTCCACTTT.

This sequence joins TRBV5-1 and TRBJ2-1; possible D gene TRBD1, 5 bases. V was cut by 4 bases and J by 0 bases, with 14 bases left in between. The germline CDR1 and CDR2 sequences are SGHRS and YFSETQ. The CDR3 runs to 16 residues. Written as DNA, the CDR3 is TGCGCCAGCAGCAGATCGACAGACCGCTCCTACAATGAGCAGTTCTTC. It translates to CASSRSTDRSYNEQFF.